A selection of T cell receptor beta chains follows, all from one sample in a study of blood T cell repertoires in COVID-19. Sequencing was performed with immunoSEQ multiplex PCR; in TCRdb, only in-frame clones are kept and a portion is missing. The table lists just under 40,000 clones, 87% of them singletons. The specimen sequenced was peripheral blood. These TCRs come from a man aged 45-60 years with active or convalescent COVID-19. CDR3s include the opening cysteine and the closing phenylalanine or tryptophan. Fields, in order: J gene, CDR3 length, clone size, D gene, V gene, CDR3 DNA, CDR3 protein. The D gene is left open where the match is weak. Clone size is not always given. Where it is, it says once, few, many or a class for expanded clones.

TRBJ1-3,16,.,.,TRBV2,TGTGCCAGCAGCGATCGAGGGAGATTGGTTGGAAACACCATATATTTT,CASSDRGRLVGNTIYF
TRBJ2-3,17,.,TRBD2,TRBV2,TGTGCCAGCAGTGCATGGACTAGCGGGGGCCTCACAGATACGCAGTATTTT,CASSAWTSGGLTDTQYF
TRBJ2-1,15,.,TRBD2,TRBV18,TGTGCCAGCTCCCCATCGGGACTAGCGGGGGATGAGCAGTTCTTC,CASSPSGLAGDEQFF
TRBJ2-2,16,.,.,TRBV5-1,TGCGCCAGCAGCTTGATGGTTAATCGGGACACCGGGGAGCTGTTTTTT,CASSLMVNRDTGELFF
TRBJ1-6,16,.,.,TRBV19,TGTGCCAGTAGTCGAGGGGGTCAGGGCCGGAATTCACCCCTCCACTTT,CASSRGGQGRNSPLHF
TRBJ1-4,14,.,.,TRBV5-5,TGTGCCAGCAGCTTTGGTAGGGGTGGTGAAAAACTGTTTTTT,CASSFGRGGEKLFF
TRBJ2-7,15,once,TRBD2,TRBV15,TGTGCCACCAGCAGAGAGGGTAGCGGGAGCTACGAGCAGTACTTC,CATSREGSGSYEQYF
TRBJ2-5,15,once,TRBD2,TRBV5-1,TGCGCCAGCGCGCGGGGGACTAGCGTCCAAGAGACCCAGTACTTC,CASARGTSVQETQYF
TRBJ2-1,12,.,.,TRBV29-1,TGCTGGGCTACAGGGACCTACAATGAGCAGTTCTTC,CWATGTYNEQFF
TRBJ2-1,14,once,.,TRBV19,TGTGCCAGTAGTATAAGGCGGCAGAACAATGAGCAGTTCTTC,CASSIRRQNNEQFF
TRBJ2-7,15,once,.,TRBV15,TGTGCCACCAGCAGAGCTGGCAGGGGGGCCTACGAGCAGTACTTC,CATSRAGRGAYEQYF
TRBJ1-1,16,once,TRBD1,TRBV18,TGTGCCAGCTCACCACCGGGAGGGACAGGGATCACTGAAGCTTTCTTT,CASSPPGGTGITEAFF
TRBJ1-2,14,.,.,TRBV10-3,TGTGCCACCTTTACCGGACAGTCCTTCTATGGCTACACCTTC,CATFTGQSFYGYTF